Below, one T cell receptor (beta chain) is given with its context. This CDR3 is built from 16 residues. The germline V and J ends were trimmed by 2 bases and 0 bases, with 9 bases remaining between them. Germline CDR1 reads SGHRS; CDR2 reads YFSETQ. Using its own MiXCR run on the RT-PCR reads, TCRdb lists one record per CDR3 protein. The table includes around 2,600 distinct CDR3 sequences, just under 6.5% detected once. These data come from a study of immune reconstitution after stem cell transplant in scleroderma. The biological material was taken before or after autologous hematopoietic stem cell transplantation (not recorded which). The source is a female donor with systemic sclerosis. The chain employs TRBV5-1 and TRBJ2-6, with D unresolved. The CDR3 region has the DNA TGCGCCAGCAGCTTTGGCAGGAGCTCTGGGGCCAACGTCCTGACTTTC. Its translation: CASSFGRSSGANVLTF.